This entry concerns a single TCR beta chain. Its target is unknown. The data derive from a study of shared clonotypes between healthy human individuals. Study results and limitations: Sorted-subset samples were not fully sequenced, rarefaction indicated. Clonotype sharing among donors likely depends on sequencing depth. Unshared clonotypes carried lower generation probabilities than those common to all four donors.

The germline CDR1 and CDR2 sequences are SGHNT and YYREEE (reference sequence). The CDR3 length is 15 residues. V lost 1 base and J 10 bases, leaving 18 bases between the germline ends. This table comes from immunoSEQ multiplex PCR, and its TCRdb copy is limited to in-frame clones, with some not included. The repertoire holds approximately 600,000 clones, with 85% to 95% as singletons. Terminally differentiated effector memory CD45RA+ cells were left out of the naive CD8 fraction, which was CD45RO-negative and positively selected for CCR7. Every one of the donors was a Caucasian adult that lived in Nashville, Tennessee.

The sequence was obtained from a woman younger than 45 in good health. The sequenced sample was naive CD8+ T cells sorted from blood. J is TRBJ2-1 and V is TRBV5-4; D is unclear. CDR3 region: CASSLYQVLQGEQFF. CDR3 sequence (DNA): TGTGCCAGCAGCTTGTACCAGGTCTTACAAGGGGAGCAGTTCTTC.